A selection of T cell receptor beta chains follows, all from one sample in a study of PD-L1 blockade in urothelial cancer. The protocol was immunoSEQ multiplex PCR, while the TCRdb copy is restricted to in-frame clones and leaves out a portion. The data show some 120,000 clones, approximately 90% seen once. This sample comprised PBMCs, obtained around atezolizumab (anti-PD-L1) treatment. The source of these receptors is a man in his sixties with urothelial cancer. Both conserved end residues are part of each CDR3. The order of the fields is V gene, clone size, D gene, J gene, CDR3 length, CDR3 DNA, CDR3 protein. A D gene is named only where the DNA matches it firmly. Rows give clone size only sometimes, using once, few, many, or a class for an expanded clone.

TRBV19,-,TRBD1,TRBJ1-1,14,TGTGCCAGTAGTATCCGGACAGGGGGGACTGAAGCTTTCTTT,CASSIRTGGTEAFF
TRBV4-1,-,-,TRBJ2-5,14,TGCGCCAGCAGCCAAGTCCGCAGTCCGGAGACCCAGTACTTC,CASSQVRSPETQYF
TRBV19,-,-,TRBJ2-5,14,TGTGCCAGTAGTATTGGCCAGGGTCAAGAGACCCAGTACTTC,CASSIGQGQETQYF
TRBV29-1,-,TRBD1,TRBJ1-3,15,TGCAGCGTTGCCGGGACAGTTGACTCTGGAAACACCATATATTTT,CSVAGTVDSGNTIYF
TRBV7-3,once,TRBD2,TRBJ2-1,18,TGTGCCAGCAGCTTCTCAAGGACTAGCAGATACTCCTACAATGAGCAGTTCTTC,CASSFSRTSRYSYNEQFF
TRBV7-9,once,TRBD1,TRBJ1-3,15,TGTGCCAGCAGCTTAGCCGGACAGGGTGGAAACACCATATATTTT,CASSLAGQGGNTIYF
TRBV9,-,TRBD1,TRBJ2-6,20,TGTGCCAGCAGCACCATGAGGGGGGACAGGCGAGGAAATGGGGCCAACGTCCTGACTTTC,CASSTMRGDRRGNGANVLTF
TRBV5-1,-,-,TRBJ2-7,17,TGCGCCAGCAGCTTGGCGGGAGCCGGGGACCCGGGCTACGAGCAGTACTTC,CASSLAGAGDPGYEQYF
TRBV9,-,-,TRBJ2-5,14,TGTGCCAGCAGCGCAACGGGACTTACGGAGACCCAGTACTTC,CASSATGLTETQYF
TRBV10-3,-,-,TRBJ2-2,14,TGTGCCATCAGTGAGTCTAGTAATACCGGGGAGCTGTTTTTT,CAISESSNTGELFF
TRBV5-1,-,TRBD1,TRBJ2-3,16,TGCGCCAGCAGCTTGGTTGGACAGGGAAACACAGATACGCAGTATTTT,CASSLVGQGNTDTQYF
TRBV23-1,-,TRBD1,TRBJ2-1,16,TGCGCCAGCAGTCAACCAGGGGGCGGGCCCTACAATGAGCAGTTCTTC,CASSQPGGGPYNEQFF
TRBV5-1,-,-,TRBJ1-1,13,TGCGCCAGCAGCACCGGACAGAACACTGAAGCTTTCTTT,CASSTGQNTEAFF
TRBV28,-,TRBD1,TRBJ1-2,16,TGTGCCAGCAGGTGGAGAGAGGACAGGGCTAACTATGGCTACACCTTC,CASRWREDRANYGYTF
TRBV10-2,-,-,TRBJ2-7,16,TGCGCCAGCAGTGAGTCGATCGGGGTTCGGTCCTACGAGCAGTACTTC,CASSESIGVRSYEQYF
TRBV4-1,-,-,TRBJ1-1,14,TGCGCCAGCAGGACAGTTAGCATGAACACTGAAGCTTTCTTT,CASRTVSMNTEAFF
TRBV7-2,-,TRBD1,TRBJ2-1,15,TGTGCCAGCAGCACCGGGGACAGCTCCTACAATGAGCAGTTCTTC,CASSTGDSSYNEQFF
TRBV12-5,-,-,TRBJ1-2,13,TGTGCTAGTGGTACGTCTACTAACTATGGCTACACCTTC,CASGTSTNYGYTF